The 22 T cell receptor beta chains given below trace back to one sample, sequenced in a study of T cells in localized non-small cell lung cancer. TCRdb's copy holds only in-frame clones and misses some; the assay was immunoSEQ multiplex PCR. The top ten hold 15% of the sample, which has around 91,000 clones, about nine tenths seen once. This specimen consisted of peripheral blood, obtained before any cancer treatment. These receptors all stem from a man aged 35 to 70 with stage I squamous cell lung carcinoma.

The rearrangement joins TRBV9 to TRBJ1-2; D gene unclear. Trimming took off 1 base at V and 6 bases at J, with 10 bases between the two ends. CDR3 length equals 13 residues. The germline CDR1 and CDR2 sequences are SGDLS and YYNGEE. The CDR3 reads CASSVHPGDGYTF. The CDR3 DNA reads TGTGCCAGCAGCGTACACCCAGGTGATGGCTACACCTTC.

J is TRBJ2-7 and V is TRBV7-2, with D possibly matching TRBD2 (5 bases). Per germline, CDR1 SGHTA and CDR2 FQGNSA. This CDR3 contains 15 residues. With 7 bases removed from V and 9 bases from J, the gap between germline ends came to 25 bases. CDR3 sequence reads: CASTNPSSSARRQYF. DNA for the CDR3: TGTGCCAGCACTAATCCTAGCTCATCCGCCCGTAGGCAGTACTTC.

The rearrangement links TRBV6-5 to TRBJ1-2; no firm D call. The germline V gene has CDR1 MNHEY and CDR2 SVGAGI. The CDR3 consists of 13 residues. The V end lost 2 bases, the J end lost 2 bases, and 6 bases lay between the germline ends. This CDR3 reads CASSYTRNYGYTF. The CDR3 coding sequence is TGTGCCAGCAGTTACACGAGGAACTATGGCTACACCTTC.

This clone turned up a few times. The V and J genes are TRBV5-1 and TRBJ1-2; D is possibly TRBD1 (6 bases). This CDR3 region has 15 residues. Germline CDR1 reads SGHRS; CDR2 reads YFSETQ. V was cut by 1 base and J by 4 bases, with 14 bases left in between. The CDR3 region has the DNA TGCGCCAGCAGCTTGCAACCGACAGGCGGCTATGGCTACACCTTC. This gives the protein CASSLQPTGGYGYTF.

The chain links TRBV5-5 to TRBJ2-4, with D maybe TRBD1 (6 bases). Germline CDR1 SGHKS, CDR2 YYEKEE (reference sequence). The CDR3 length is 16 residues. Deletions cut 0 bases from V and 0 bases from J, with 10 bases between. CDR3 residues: CASSLATGLAKNIQYF. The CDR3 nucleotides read TGTGCCAGCAGCTTGGCGACAGGACTAGCCAAAAACATTCAGTACTTC.

This chain's CDR3 is CASSVGQGVRNTIYF. The DNA for the CDR3 is TGTGCCAGCAGCGTAGGGCAGGGGGTCCGAAACACCATATATTTT. The genes are TRBV9 and TRBJ1-3; 7 nucleotides match TRBD1. With 0 bases clipped from V and 5 bases from J, the junction kept 5 bases outside the gene matches. Germline loops: CDR1 SGDLS, CDR2 YYNGEE. This CDR3 region has 15 residues.

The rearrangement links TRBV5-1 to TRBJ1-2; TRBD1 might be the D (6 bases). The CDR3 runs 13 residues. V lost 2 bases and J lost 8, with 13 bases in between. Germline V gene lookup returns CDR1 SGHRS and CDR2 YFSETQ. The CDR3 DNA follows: TGCGCCAGCAGCTTAGGACAGTCAAACGGCTACACCTTC. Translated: CASSLGQSNGYTF.

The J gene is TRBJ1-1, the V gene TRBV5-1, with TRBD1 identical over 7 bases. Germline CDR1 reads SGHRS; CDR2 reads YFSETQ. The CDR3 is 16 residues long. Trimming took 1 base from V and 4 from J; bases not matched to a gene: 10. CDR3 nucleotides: TGCGCCAGCAGCTTGCGGCAGGATTCAGGGGGCACTGAAGCTTTCTTT. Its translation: CASSLRQDSGGTEAFF. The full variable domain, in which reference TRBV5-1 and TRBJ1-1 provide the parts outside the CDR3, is KAGVTQTPRYLIKTRGQQVTLSCSPISGHRSVSWYQQTPGQGLQFLFEYFSETQRNKGNFPGRFSGRQFSNSRSEMNVSTLELGDSALYLCASSLRQDSGGTEAFFGQGTRLTVV.

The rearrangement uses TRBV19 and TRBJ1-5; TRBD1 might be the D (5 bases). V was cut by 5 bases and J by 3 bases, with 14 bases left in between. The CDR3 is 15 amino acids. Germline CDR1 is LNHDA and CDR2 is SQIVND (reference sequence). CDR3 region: CASSFLDSFNQPQHF. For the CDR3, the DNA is TGTGCCAGTAGTTTCCTAGACAGCTTCAATCAGCCCCAGCATTTT.

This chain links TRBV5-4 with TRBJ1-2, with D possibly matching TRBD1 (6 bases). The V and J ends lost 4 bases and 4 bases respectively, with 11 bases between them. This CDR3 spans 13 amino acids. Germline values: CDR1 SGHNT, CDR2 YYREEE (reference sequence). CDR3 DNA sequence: TGTGCCAGCAGCCCGGGACACTTCTATGGCTACACCTTC. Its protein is CASSPGHFYGYTF. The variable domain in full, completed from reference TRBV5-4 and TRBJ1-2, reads ETGVTQSPTHLIKTRGQQVTLRCSSQSGHNTVSWYQQALGQGPQFIFQYYREEENGRGNFPPRFSGLQFPNYSSELNVNALELDDSALYLCASSPGHFYGYTFGSGTRLTVV.

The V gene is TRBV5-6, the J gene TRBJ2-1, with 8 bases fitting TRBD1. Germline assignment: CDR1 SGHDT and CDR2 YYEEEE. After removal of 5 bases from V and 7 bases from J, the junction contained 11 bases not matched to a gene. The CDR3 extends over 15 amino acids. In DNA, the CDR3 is TGTGCCAGCAGTTTGATTGACAGGGGCGAGAATGAGCAGTTCTTC. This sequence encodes CASSLIDRGENEQFF.

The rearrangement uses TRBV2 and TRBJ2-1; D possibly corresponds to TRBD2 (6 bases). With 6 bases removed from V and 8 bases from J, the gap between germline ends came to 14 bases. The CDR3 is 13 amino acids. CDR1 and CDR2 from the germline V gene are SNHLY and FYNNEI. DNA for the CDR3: TGTGCCAGCAGCCGCGAGACGGGAGATGAGCAGTTCTTC. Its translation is CASSRETGDEQFF.

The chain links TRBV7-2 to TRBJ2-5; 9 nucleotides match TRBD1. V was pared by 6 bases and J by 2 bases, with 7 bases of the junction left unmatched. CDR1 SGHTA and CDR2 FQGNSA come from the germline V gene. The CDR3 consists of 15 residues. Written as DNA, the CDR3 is TGTGCCAGCAGGCGTACAGGGGGCACACAAGAGACCCAGTACTTC. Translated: CASRRTGGTQETQYF.

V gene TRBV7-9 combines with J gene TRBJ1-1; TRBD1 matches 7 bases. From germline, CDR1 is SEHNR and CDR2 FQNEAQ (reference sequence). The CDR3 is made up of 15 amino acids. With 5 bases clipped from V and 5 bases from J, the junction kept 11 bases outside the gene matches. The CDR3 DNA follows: TGTGCCAGCAGCATCCTATTGACAGGGTGGACTGAAGCTTTCTTT. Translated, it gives CASSILLTGWTEAFF. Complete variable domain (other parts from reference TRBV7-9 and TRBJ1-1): DTGVSQNPRHKITKRGQNVTFRCDPISEHNRLYWYRQTLGQGPEFLTYFQNEAQLEKSRLLSDRFSAERPKGSFSTLEIQRTEQGDSAMYLCASSILLTGWTEAFFGQGTRLTVV.

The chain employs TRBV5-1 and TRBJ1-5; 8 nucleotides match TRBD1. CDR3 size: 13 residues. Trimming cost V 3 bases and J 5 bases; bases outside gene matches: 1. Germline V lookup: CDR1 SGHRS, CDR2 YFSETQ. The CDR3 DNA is TGCGCCAGCAGCTCGACAGGGGATCAGCCCCAGCATTTT. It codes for CASSSTGDQPQHF.

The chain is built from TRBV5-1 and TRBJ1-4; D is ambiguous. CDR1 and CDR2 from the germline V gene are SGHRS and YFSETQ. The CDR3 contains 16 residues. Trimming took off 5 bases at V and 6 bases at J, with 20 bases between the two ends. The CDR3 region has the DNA TGCGCCAGCAGTTCCACCGGGAGCGGGAAGGATGAAAAACTGTTTTTT. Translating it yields CASSSTGSGKDEKLFF.

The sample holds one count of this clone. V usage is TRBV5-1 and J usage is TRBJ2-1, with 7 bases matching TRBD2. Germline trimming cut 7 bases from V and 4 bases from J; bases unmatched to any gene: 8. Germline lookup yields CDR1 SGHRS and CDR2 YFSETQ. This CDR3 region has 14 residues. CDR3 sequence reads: CASRLQGLYNEQFF. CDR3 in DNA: TGCGCCAGCCGCCTCCAGGGACTATACAATGAGCAGTTCTTC.

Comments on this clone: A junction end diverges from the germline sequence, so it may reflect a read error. CDR3 residues: CASSLGSSGANVLTF. DNA of the CDR3: TGCGCCAGCAGCCTTGGGTCATCTGGAGCCAACGTCCTGACTTTC. This chain joins TRBV5-1 and TRBJ2-6; D remains ambiguous. The CDR3 extends over 15 amino acids. Germline lookup yields CDR1 SGHRS and CDR2 YFSETQ.

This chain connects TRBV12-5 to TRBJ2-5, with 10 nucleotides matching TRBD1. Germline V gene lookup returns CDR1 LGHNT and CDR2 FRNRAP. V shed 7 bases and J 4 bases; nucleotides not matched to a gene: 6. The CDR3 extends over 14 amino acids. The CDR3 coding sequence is TGTGCTAGTGCCGACAGGGGGCGCAGAGAGACCCAGTACTTC. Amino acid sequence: CASADRGRRETQYF.

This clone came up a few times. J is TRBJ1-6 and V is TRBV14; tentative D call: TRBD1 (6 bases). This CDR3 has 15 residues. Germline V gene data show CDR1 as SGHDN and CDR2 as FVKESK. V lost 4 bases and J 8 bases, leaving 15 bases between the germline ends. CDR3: CASSPGARRDSPLHF. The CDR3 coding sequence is TGTGCCAGCAGCCCAGGGGCCCGGCGGGATTCACCCCTCCACTTT.

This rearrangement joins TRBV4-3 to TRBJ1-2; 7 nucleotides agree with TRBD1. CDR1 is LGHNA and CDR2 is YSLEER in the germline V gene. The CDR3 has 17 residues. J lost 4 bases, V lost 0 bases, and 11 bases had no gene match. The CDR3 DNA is TGCGCCAGCAGCCAAGAGGGGGCAGGGGGACTCTTCTATGGCTACACCTTC. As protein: CASSQEGAGGLFYGYTF.

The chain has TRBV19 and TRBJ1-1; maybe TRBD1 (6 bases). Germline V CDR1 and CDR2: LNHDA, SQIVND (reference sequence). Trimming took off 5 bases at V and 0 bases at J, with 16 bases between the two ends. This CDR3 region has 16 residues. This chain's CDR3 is CASSPRTALMNTEAFF. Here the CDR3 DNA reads TGTGCCAGTAGTCCCCGGACAGCCTTAATGAACACTGAAGCTTTCTTT.